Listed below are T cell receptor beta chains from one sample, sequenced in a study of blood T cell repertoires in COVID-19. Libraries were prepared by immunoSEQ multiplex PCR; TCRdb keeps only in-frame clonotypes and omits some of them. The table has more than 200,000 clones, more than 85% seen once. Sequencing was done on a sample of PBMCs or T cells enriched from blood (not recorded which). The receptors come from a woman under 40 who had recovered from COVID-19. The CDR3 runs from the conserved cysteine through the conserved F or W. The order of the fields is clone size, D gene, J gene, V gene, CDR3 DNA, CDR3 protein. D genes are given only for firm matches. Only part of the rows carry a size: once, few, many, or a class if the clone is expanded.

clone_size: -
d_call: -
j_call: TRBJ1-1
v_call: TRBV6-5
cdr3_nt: TGTGCCAGCATTAACTCACAGAACACTGAAGCTTTCTTT
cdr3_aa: CASINSQNTEAFF

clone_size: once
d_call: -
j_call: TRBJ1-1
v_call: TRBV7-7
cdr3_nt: TGTGCTAGCAGCTTAGTGGCGGACACTGAAGCTTTCTTT
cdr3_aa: CASSLVADTEAFF

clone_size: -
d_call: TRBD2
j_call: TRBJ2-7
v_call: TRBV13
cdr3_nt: TGTGCCAGCAGCCTACGGACTAGCGGGAAGAATTACGAGCAGTACTTC
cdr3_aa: CASSLRTSGKNYEQYF

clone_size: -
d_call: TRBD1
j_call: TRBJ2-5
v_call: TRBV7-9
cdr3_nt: TGTGCCAGCAGCCCGGGACAGCCCTTAGGGGAGACCCAGTACTTC
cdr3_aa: CASSPGQPLGETQYF

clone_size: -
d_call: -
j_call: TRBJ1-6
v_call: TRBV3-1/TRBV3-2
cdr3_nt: TGTGCCAGCAGCCCTCAACAGGGTAATTCACCCCTCCACTTT
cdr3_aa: CASSPQQGNSPLHF

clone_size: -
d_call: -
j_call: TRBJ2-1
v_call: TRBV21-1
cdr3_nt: TGTGCCAGCAGCAATCCTGGGGGGACAGCCCATGAGCAGTTCTTC
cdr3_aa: CASSNPGGTAHEQFF

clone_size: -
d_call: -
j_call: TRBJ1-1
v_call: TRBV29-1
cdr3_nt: TGCAGCGTAGATACACCGAACACTGAAGCTTTCTTT
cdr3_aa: CSVDTPNTEAFF

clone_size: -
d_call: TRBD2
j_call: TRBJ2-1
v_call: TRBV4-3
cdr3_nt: TGCGCCAGCAGCCAAACCCGACTAGCTGGTGAGCAGTTCTTC
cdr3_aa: CASSQTRLAGEQFF

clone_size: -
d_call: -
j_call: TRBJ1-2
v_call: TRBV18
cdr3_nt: TGTGCCAGCTCACCAACCGGGGGGGAACGCGGCTACACCTTC
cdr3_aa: CASSPTGGERGYTF

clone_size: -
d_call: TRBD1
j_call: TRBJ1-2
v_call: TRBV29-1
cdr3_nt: TGCAGCGTTGAAAACAGGGGCACCTTC
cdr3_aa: CSVENRGTF

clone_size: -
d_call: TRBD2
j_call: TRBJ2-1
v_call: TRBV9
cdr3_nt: TGTGCCAGCAGCGTAGTTAGCGGGAGGGCCAATGAGCAGTTCTTC
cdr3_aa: CASSVVSGRANEQFF